The present TCR beta chain was sequenced within a study of CD8+ T cells in alopecia areata. Worth noting for this clone: Its matching antigen is unknown.

Findings and caveats of the study: Relative to mice, TCR sharing across patients was less clear, a difference possibly HLA-related.

Those with alopecia areata gave lesional scalp punch biopsies and peripheral blood. Isolated RNA was reverse transcribed into cDNA used as the sequencing template. The repertoire was sequenced with immunoSEQ multiplex PCR; TCRdb's copy has only in-frame clones and lacks some. The table includes approximately 57,000 clones, around 96% detected once. In germline, CDR1 is LGHNA, CDR2 YNFKEQ. V was pared by 0 bases and J by 2 bases, with 14 bases between. This CDR3 comprises 16 residues. This material consisted of CD8+ T cells sorted from blood, taken at week 0. This chain uses TRBV4-2 with TRBJ2-7; D is perhaps TRBD1 or TRBD2 (5 bases each). This receptor was taken from a human donor with alopecia areata. DNA of the CDR3: TGTGCCAGCAGCCAAGAAGGCGTCGGGGCGGCCTACGAGCAGTACTTC. Amino acids: CASSQEGVGAAYEQYF.